This TCR beta chain came from a study of T cells in Graves' hyperthyroidism and ophthalmopathy. Those with hyperthyroidism were 18 to 65 years old, newly diagnosed, and ill for under 2 months. A patient was excluded if there was uncontrolled infection, other autoimmune disease, pregnancy or lactation. Whole-study findings and limits: By a 13 V-J model, ophthalmopathy was set apart from stable hyperthyroidism. Most thyroid clonotypes that were expanded above 0.001 also turned up in blood.

TCR beta CDR3 sequences were amplified from RNA transcripts. Carried out on the TCR CDR3, a first-round RT-PCR used the HTBI primer set. TCRdb analysed the multiplex PCR reads with MiXCR anew, one entry per CDR3 protein. The sample yields approximately 630,000 distinct CDR3 sequences, around 15% seen once. In its sample, this clonotype was seen many times. The antigen is unknown. V lost 1 base and J lost 2; bases outside the gene matches: 6. CDR1 is DFQATT, CDR2 SNEGSKA, per germline (reference sequence). CDR3 length equals 15 residues. The TCR sequence derives from a young woman with Graves' hyperthyroidism. Sequencing input: blood. The chain has TRBV20-1 and TRBJ2-3; 7 nucleotides align to TRBD2. CDR3 protein: CSARAPGLDTDTQYF. CDR3 in DNA: TGCAGTGCTAGAGCCCCCGGACTAGACACAGATACGCAGTATTTT.